The clone carrying this T cell receptor beta chain was observed a handful of times. Its antigen is unidentified. Looked up from germline, CDR1 is SGHTA and CDR2 is FQGNSA. The CDR3 contains 12 residues. Trimming pared 5 bases from V and 7 bases from J, leaving 11 bases between. Primed by a sample-barcoded 5' primer and a J-beta primer mix, a second PCR proceeded for 7 to 11 cycles. With 12 random nucleotides, a template-switch adaptor tagged each individual cDNA molecule. TCRdb independently ran MiXCR on the 5' RACE reads; one entry per CDR3 protein. The table includes about 830,000 distinct CDR3 sequences, more than 45% detected once. The sample belongs to a study of blood T cells in healthy people across ages. Study outcomes and limitations: Greater diversity and more naive CD4+ cells were seen in long-lived donors than in aged donors. Across the age range, TCR beta diversity per million T cells fell in a roughly linear way. Researchers judged that diversity estimates from one million T cells fell short of true values.

The sequencing sample was made of blood. This TCR derives from a man aged 25-45 years in good health. V usage is TRBV7-2 and J usage is TRBJ2-5; tentative D call: TRBD1 (6 bases). Written as DNA, the CDR3 is TGTGCCAGCAGCCGACAGGAAGGGACCCAGTACTTC. It yields the protein CASSRQEGTQYF. Full variable domain (rest looked up from reference TRBV7-2 and TRBJ2-5): GAGVSQSPSNKVTEKGKDVELRCDPISGHTALYWYRQSLGQGLEFLIYFQGNSAPDKSGLPSDRFSAERTGGSVSTLTIQRTQQEDSAVYLCASSRQEGTQYFGPGTRLLVL.